The subject of this entry is one TCR beta chain. What it recognizes is unknown. Germline loops: CDR1 SGHRS, CDR2 YFSETQ. This CDR3 spans 15 amino acids. V dropped 3 bases and J dropped 2; count of bases not matched to a gene: 7. The sample originates from a study of cytomegalovirus exposure and HLA in healthy donors. General study results and limits: Later analysis identified a missense DCLRE1C variant that was linked to TCR beta V- and J-gene trimming.

It was with 60 Vbeta and 13 Jbeta primers that the PCR ran. Produced via immunoSEQ multiplex PCR; TCRdb's table is partial and in-frame only. The table shows some 200,000 clones, with about four fifths occurring only once. Sequencing was done on a sample of PBMCs. The receptor was isolated from a young woman in good health and CMV-seronegative. The chain combines TRBV5-1 with TRBJ2-5, with 7 bases lining up with TRBD2. The CDR3 DNA follows: TGCGCCAGCAGCTCAGCGGGACGAAGGCAAGAGACCCAGTACTTC. It specifies CASSSAGRRQETQYF. Combining the CDR3 with reference TRBV5-1 and TRBJ2-5 gives the whole variable domain KAGVTQTPRYLIKTRGQQVTLSCSPISGHRSVSWYQQTPGQGLQFLFEYFSETQRNKGNFPGRFSGRQFSNSRSEMNVSTLELGDSALYLCASSSAGRRQETQYFGPGTRLLVL.